The 18 T cell receptor beta chains listed next were all sequenced from one sample in a study of cytomegalovirus exposure and HLA in healthy donors. PCR involved 60 Vbeta and 13 Jbeta primers. The protocol was immunoSEQ multiplex PCR, while the TCRdb copy is restricted to in-frame clones and leaves out a portion. Seen here are about 200,000 clones, more than 75% observed once, and the top ten hold more than 0.35%. Sequenced sample: PBMCs. Receptors were obtained from a male donor in good health and CMV-seropositive.

The chain is built from TRBV5-1 and TRBJ2-1; TRBD2 is a possible D gene (6 bases). The CDR3 has 14 amino acids. Trimming took 2 bases from V and 10 from J, leaving 16 bases between them. CDR1 and CDR2 from the germline V gene are SGHRS and YFSETQ. CDR3: CASSFGGTGQEQFF. In DNA, the CDR3 is TGCGCCAGCAGCTTTGGGGGGACGGGGCAAGAGCAGTTCTTC.

This chain uses TRBV2 with TRBJ1-2; 10 bases fit TRBD1. This CDR3 has 15 amino acids. In germline, CDR1 is SNHLY, CDR2 FYNNEI. The junction had 6 bases not matched to a gene; V was cut back by 4 bases and J by 4 bases. CDR3 coding DNA: TGTGCCAGCAGTGTCAGGGACAGGGGAGGCTATGGCTACACCTTC. Protein sequence: CASSVRDRGGYGYTF.

The chain uses TRBV6-5 and TRBJ2-1; 9 nucleotides agree with TRBD1. Germline V gene lookup returns CDR1 MNHEY and CDR2 SVGAGI. V lost 4 bases, J lost 6 bases, and 4 bases stayed unmatched. This CDR3 comprises 14 residues. The DNA for the CDR3 is TGTGCCAGCAGTTCGGACAGGGGAAGCAATGAGCAGTTCTTC. Protein: CASSSDRGSNEQFF.

This clone occurred a few times. V gene TRBV19 combines with J gene TRBJ1-3; the D is unclear. Trimming removed 1 base at V and 4 bases at J, with 5 bases between. Germline lookup yields CDR1 LNHDA and CDR2 SQIVND (reference sequence). This CDR3 comprises 13 residues. The DNA of the CDR3 is TGTGCCAGTAGTATAGGGCCCGGAAACACCATATATTTT. Protein sequence: CASSIGPGNTIYF.

This sequence joins TRBV9 and TRBJ2-1; 10 nucleotides line up with TRBD2. CDR3 length: 16 amino acids. With V trimmed by 4 bases and J by 7 bases, 11 bases remained unmatched. Per germline, CDR1 SGDLS and CDR2 YYNGEE. In nucleotides, the CDR3 is TGTGCCAGCAGCCGAAGAATAGCGGGGGGCGGGAATGAGCAGTTCTTC. The encoded protein is CASSRRIAGGGNEQFF.

This sequence joins TRBV7-2 and TRBJ2-7; D might be TRBD1 (6 bases). Trimming shortened V by 3 bases and J by 12 bases, and 15 bases separated the two germline ends. The CDR3 has 12 residues. Germline lookup yields CDR1 SGHTA and CDR2 FQGNSA. CDR3 nucleotides: TGTGCCAGCAGCTTGAGTTACAGGGAGTCGTACTTC. Translation: CASSLSYRESYF.

CDR3 protein: CASSLSPYYEQYF. Written as DNA, the CDR3 is TGTGCCAGCAGTTTATCCCCCTATTACGAGCAGTACTTC. The chain couples TRBV27 to TRBJ2-5; D uncertain. The J call may be faulty, since TRBJ2-7 better matches the DNA end. This CDR3 has 13 amino acids. CDR1 and CDR2 (germline): MNHEY, SMNVEV (reference sequence).

This clone has just a few counts. The chain carries TRBV6-5 and TRBJ2-7; possible D gene TRBD1, 5 bases. Germline V gene data show CDR1 as MNHEY and CDR2 as SVGAGI. V lost 2 bases to trimming and J lost 2 bases, with 7 bases between them. The CDR3 contains 13 residues. In DNA, the CDR3 is TGTGCCAGCAGTTACGACAGTGCCTACGAGCAGTACTTC. Its translation is CASSYDSAYEQYF.

The chain uses TRBV5-1 and TRBJ1-1; D gene ambiguous. Germline V CDR1 and CDR2: SGHRS, YFSETQ. V dropped 0 bases and J dropped 4 bases, with 10 bases sitting between them. The CDR3 runs to 14 residues. The DNA for the CDR3 is TGCGCCAGCAGCTTGGCCCCTCTAGCCACTGAAGCTTTCTTT. Its translation is CASSLAPLATEAFF.

This chain links TRBV27 with TRBJ2-1, with 7 bases that match TRBD2. After removal of 3 bases from V and 8 bases from J, the junction contained 10 bases not matched to a gene. Per the germline V gene, CDR1 is MNHEY and CDR2 is SMNVEV (reference sequence). This CDR3 has 15 residues. The CDR3 DNA is TGTGCCAGCAGTTTTCAGTGGGGGGGGGTGGATGAGCAGTTCTTC. Amino acid sequence: CASSFQWGGVDEQFF.

The chain combines TRBV5-1 with TRBJ1-1, with D perhaps TRBD1 (5 bases). CDR3 length: 13 amino acids. Germline CDR1 SGHRS, CDR2 YFSETQ. V lost 0 bases to trimming and J lost 8 bases, with 11 bases between them. In nucleotides, the CDR3 is TGCGCCAGCAGCTTGGTTACAGGCGAGGAAGCTTTCTTT. Protein: CASSLVTGEEAFF. Full variable domain (missing parts from reference TRBV5-1 and TRBJ1-1): KAGVTQTPRYLIKTRGQQVTLSCSPISGHRSVSWYQQTPGQGLQFLFEYFSETQRNKGNFPGRFSGRQFSNSRSEMNVSTLELGDSALYLCASSLVTGEEAFFGQGTRLTVV.

The V gene is TRBV29-1, the J gene TRBJ2-7, with D possibly TRBD1 on 7 matching bases. V was trimmed by 3 bases and J by 4 bases, leaving 13 bases between them. The germline gives CDR1 SQVTM, CDR2 ANQGSEA. The length of the CDR3 is 13 residues. As DNA, the CDR3 is TGCAGCGTTGAGGTCAGGGGGAGGTACGAGCAGTACTTC. This sequence encodes CSVEVRGRYEQYF.

The rearrangement uses TRBV19 and TRBJ2-7; D unresolved. The CDR3 is 13 residues long. The V and J ends lost 6 bases and 0 bases respectively, with 9 bases between them. Germline CDR1 and CDR2: LNHDA and SQIVND (reference sequence). CDR3 loop: CASRETISYEQYF. In DNA, the CDR3 is TGTGCCAGTAGGGAGACGATCTCCTACGAGCAGTACTTC.

V and J are TRBV18 and TRBJ2-7; D possibly corresponds to TRBD1 (6 bases). Per the germline V gene, CDR1 is KGHSH and CDR2 is LQKENI. The V end lost 5 bases, the J end lost 3 bases, and 11 bases lay between the germline ends. The CDR3 length is 13 residues. This CDR3 reads CASSRLRGYEQYF. The CDR3 DNA follows: TGTGCCAGCTCAAGGCTCAGGGGCTACGAGCAGTACTTC.

The chain joins TRBV5-5 to TRBJ1-2; D unresolved. The CDR3 has 13 residues. Per the germline V gene, CDR1 is SGHKS and CDR2 is YYEKEE (reference sequence). V shed 2 bases and J shed 3 bases, with 8 bases lying between them. CDR3 amino acids: CASSFRQDYGYTF. In DNA form, the CDR3 reads TGTGCCAGCAGCTTCAGGCAGGACTATGGCTACACCTTC.

Note on this clone: The junction departs from the called germline gene at one end, perhaps through a read error. This chain links TRBV19 with TRBJ1-1, with 8 bases aligning to TRBD1. The CDR3 is 11 residues long. The germline CDR1 and CDR2 sequences are LNHDA and SQIVND (reference sequence). The CDR3, as DNA: TGTGCCACCCCGGACAGGGCCGTCCCCCTCTTT. It codes for CATPDRAVPLF.

The chain has TRBV7-3 and TRBJ2-1; 7 bases are shared with TRBD2. Germline lookup yields CDR1 SGHTA and CDR2 FQGTGA. V dropped 1 base and J dropped 8; count of bases not matched to a gene: 11. This CDR3 comprises 16 residues. CDR3 sequence: CASSLNPTSTGHEQFF. The CDR3 nucleotides read TGTGCCAGCAGCTTAAACCCGACTAGCACGGGACATGAGCAGTTCTTC.

J is TRBJ2-7 and V is TRBV6-6; 7 bases line up with TRBD2. CDR3 length equals 15 residues. Trimming cost V 8 bases and J 0 bases; bases outside gene matches: 10. Looked up from germline, CDR1 is MNHNY and CDR2 is SVGAGI (reference sequence). The CDR3 is CASGPAGGSSYEQYF. DNA of the CDR3: TGTGCCAGCGGTCCCGCGGGCGGGAGCTCCTACGAGCAGTACTTC.